One and the same sample provided the 32 T cell receptor beta chains below, sequenced in a study of shared clonotypes between healthy human individuals. Profiling relied on immunoSEQ multiplex PCR, and the TCRdb table lists in-frame clones only, not all of them. Of some 1.1 million clones in the sample, approximately 80% were seen once. Source material: memory CD4+ T cells from PBMCs. The subset: CD45RA-negative fraction. The receptors were sampled from a man younger than 30 in good health. Some clones in this sample may be carry-over from other donors' samples.

The chain links TRBV7-2 to TRBJ1-1; 8 bases map to TRBD1. The CDR3 has 17 residues. V was clipped by 4 bases and J by 6 bases; unmatched bases: 16. Germline V gives CDR1 SGHTA, CDR2 FQGNSA. Here the CDR3 reads CASSYPTGATQHPEAFF. CDR3 coding DNA: TGTGCCAGCAGCTACCCGACAGGGGCGACCCAACACCCTGAAGCTTTCTTT.

This sequence joins TRBV7-8 and TRBJ2-7; D call uncertain. Germline CDR1 and CDR2: SGHVS and FQNEAQ. The length of the CDR3 is 13 residues. The V gene lost 5 bases and the J gene lost 1 base, with 9 bases spanning the gap. CDR3 in DNA: TGTGCCAGCAGCCGCGTCCGGTCCTACGAGCAGTACTTC. Its protein product is CASSRVRSYEQYF.

V usage is TRBV5-1 and J usage is TRBJ1-5; D remains unclear. V was clipped by 4 bases and J by 3 bases, with 8 bases between them. The CDR3 extends over 13 amino acids. Germline V gives CDR1 SGHRS, CDR2 YFSETQ. The CDR3 DNA sequence: TGCGCCAGCAGCCCGGACCTCAATCAGCCCCAGCATTTT. Its translation is CASSPDLNQPQHF.

The chain recombines TRBV7-2 with TRBJ2-5, with D perhaps matching TRBD2 (5 bases). CDR1 and CDR2 from the germline V gene are SGHTA and FQGNSA. Trimming left V 5 bases short and J 11 bases short, with 27 bases between. The CDR3 has 16 residues. The CDR3 reads CASSPRPLVSRPEQYF. The DNA for the CDR3 is TGTGCCAGCAGCCCCAGGCCACTAGTTTCGAGACCTGAACAGTACTTC.

A single count supports this clone. V usage is TRBV30 and J usage is TRBJ2-5; a weak D match, TRBD2 (5 bases). The germline V gene has CDR1 GTSNPN and CDR2 SVGIG (reference sequence). The CDR3 sequence is 14 residues long. Between the trimmed V and J ends, which lost 4 bases and 2 bases, there was a span of 14 bases. The CDR3, as DNA: TGTGCCTGGAATAGCCTGAGGGTTCAAGAGACCCAGTACTTC. The encoded protein is CAWNSLRVQETQYF. The full variable domain, completed using reference TRBV30 and TRBJ2-5, is SQTIHQWPATLVQPVGSPLSLECTVEGTSNPNLYWYRQAAGRGLQLLFYSVGIGQISSEVPQNLSASRPQDRQFILSSKKLLLSDSGFYLCAWNSLRVQETQYFGPGTRLLVL.

The chain is built from TRBV4-1 and TRBJ2-5; 11 bases fit TRBD2. The J call may be mistaken, given a closer DNA end match to TRBJ2-7. Germline CDR1 MGHRA, CDR2 YSYEKL. This CDR3 contains 17 residues. The CDR3 here is CASSQVLTLAGAPEQYF. CDR3 nucleotides: TGCGCCAGCAGCCAAGTTTTGACACTAGCGGGAGCTCCCGAGCAGTACTTC.

This chain uses TRBV15 with TRBJ2-5; possibly TRBD2 for D (5 bases). This CDR3 has 15 residues. V lost 0 bases and J lost 4, with 12 bases in between. Germline V CDR1 and CDR2: LNHNV, YYDKDF (reference sequence). The CDR3 bases are TGTGCCACCAGCAGAGATGGACTTGCCCCAGAGACCCAGTACTTC. Protein: CATSRDGLAPETQYF.

The gene calls are TRBV28 and TRBJ1-5; 8 nucleotides line up with TRBD1. The trim removed 6 bases at V and 7 bases at J, leaving 8 bases unmatched. Per the germline V gene, CDR1 is MDHEN and CDR2 is SYDVKM. CDR3 size: 14 residues. The CDR3 loop reads CASRNRGNGQPQHF. The CDR3 DNA is TGTGCCAGCAGGAACAGGGGGAATGGACAGCCCCAGCATTTT.

This clone was seen a few times. The chain carries TRBV5-8 and TRBJ1-4; possible D gene TRBD1, 5 bases. This CDR3 comprises 14 residues. Germline assignment: CDR1 SGHTS and CDR2 YDEGEE. The V end was cut by 4 bases, the J end by 7 bases, with 14 bases between. The CDR3 loop reads CASSRGGDGEKLFF. The CDR3 nucleotides read TGTGCCAGCAGCCGCGGGGGGGACGGTGAAAAACTGTTTTTT.

This clone was detected only once. Distinct nucleotide sequences in the sample also encode this CDR3. This sequence joins TRBV18 and TRBJ1-3; 7 bases fit TRBD1. Germline assignment: CDR1 KGHSH and CDR2 LQKENI. Unmatched junction bases numbered 5, after V lost 6 bases and J lost 0 bases. This CDR3 spans 15 amino acids. CDR3 bases: TGTGCCAGCTCCCAGGGACAGCTCTCTGGAAACACCATATATTTT. Translating gives CASSQGQLSGNTIYF.

The CDR3 region is CASSLGGDSYSNQPQHF. The DNA for the CDR3 is TGTGCCAGCAGCTTAGGGGGGGACAGCTATAGCAATCAGCCCCAGCATTTT. V usage is TRBV7-9 and J usage is TRBJ1-5, with 7 nucleotides matching TRBD1. After removal of 1 base from V and 0 bases from J, the junction contained 6 bases not matched to a gene. The CDR3 runs to 17 residues. Germline V gene data show CDR1 as SEHNR and CDR2 as FQNEAQ (reference sequence).

The rearrangement uses TRBV5-1 and TRBJ2-3; D is undetermined. The CDR3 has 12 residues. Trimming removed 4 bases from V and 4 bases from J, with 7 bases in between. Per germline, CDR1 SGHRS and CDR2 YFSETQ. For the CDR3, the DNA is TGCGCCAGCAGCGTAATTTCAGATACGCAGTATTTT. It codes for CASSVISDTQYF. The variable domain in full, with the rest retrieved from reference TRBV5-1 and TRBJ2-3, is KAGVTQTPRYLIKTRGQQVTLSCSPISGHRSVSWYQQTPGQGLQFLFEYFSETQRNKGNFPGRFSGRQFSNSRSEMNVSTLELGDSALYLCASSVISDTQYFGPGTRLTVL.

This clone was picked up a small number of times. This rearrangement joins TRBV28 to TRBJ1-1; the D is unclear. The CDR3 is 15 amino acids. V lost 7 bases, J lost 0 bases, and 15 bases lay in between. The V gene's germline CDR1 is MDHEN and CDR2 SYDVKM. The CDR3: CASTPTLLMNTEAFF. CDR3 DNA: TGTGCCAGCACCCCGACCTTGCTGATGAACACTGAAGCTTTCTTT.

The V gene is TRBV7-7, the J gene TRBJ2-1; no firm D call. Trimming cost V 5 bases and J 1 base, with 15 bases left between them. Germline CDR1 and CDR2: SSHAT and FNYEAQ (reference sequence). The CDR3 extends over 16 amino acids. The CDR3 spells CASSPNRGSSYNEQFF. Written as DNA, the CDR3 is TGTGCCAGCAGCCCCAACCGCGGTTCTTCCTACAATGAGCAGTTCTTC.

The chain carries TRBV18 and TRBJ2-7, with a tentative D call TRBD1 (7 bases). The CDR3 has 15 residues. CDR1 and CDR2 from the germline V gene are KGHSH and LQKENI. V lost 3 bases, J lost 6 bases, and 18 bases lay in between. CDR3 in DNA: TGTGCCAGCTCACCCCGGGACAGCGGGCCTCTCGAGCAGTACTTC. Amino acids: CASSPRDSGPLEQYF.

The chain uses TRBV5-1 and TRBJ2-3; the D is unclear. CDR1 is SGHRS, CDR2 YFSETQ, per germline. CDR3 length: 13 residues. V shed 4 bases and J shed 8 bases, with 14 bases lying between them. This CDR3 reads CASSPGWTTTQYF. The DNA for the CDR3 is TGCGCCAGCAGCCCAGGATGGACCACTACGCAGTATTTT.

This clone was seen a handful of times. A read error may explain this, as a much larger clone is one base away. This sample also contains other DNA sequences that code for the same CDR3. CDR3 amino acids: CASSARLAGGGDTQYF. CDR3 DNA: TGTGCCAGCAGCGCCCGTCTAGCGGGGGGAGGAGATACGCAGTATTTT. The chain links TRBV4-2 to TRBJ2-3, with TRBD2 matching over 11 bases. The CDR3 loop spans 16 amino acids. Germline CDR1 and CDR2: LGHNA and YNFKEQ. Trimming at V came to 5 bases and at J to 5 bases, leaving 9 bases not matched to a gene.

The chain carries TRBV5-4 and TRBJ2-5; D may be TRBD2 (6 bases). The CDR3 totals 14 residues. Germline CDR1 and CDR2: SGHNT and YYREEE (reference sequence). With 3 bases removed from V and 9 bases from J, the gap between germline ends came to 18 bases. The CDR3 protein is CASSSGGSSAAQYF. The DNA of the CDR3 is TGTGCCAGCAGCTCCGGAGGGAGTTCCGCGGCCCAGTACTTC.

This clone was recorded only once. The chain links TRBV7-9 to TRBJ1-2, with TRBD1 as a possible D gene (6 bases). CDR1 is SEHNR and CDR2 is FQNEAQ in the germline V gene (reference sequence). There are 14 residues in the CDR3. Trimming took off 5 bases at V and 4 bases at J, with 14 bases between the two ends. The CDR3 loop is CASSTGQSSYGYTF. The CDR3 DNA is TGTGCCAGCAGCACCGGACAGAGTAGCTATGGCTACACCTTC.

The rearrangement uses TRBV4-2 and TRBJ1-2; D is possibly TRBD1 (5 bases). Deletions cut 3 bases from V and 6 bases from J, with 14 bases between. In germline, CDR1 is LGHNA, CDR2 YNFKEQ. There are 14 residues in the CDR3. This chain's CDR3 is CASSQGDEFDGYTF. The CDR3 DNA reads TGTGCCAGCAGCCAGGGGGACGAGTTTGATGGCTACACCTTC.

The chain combines TRBV2 with TRBJ2-5; D call uncertain. Germline CDR1 is SNHLY and CDR2 is FYNNEI. The CDR3 is 15 residues long. V lost 6 bases, J lost 2 bases, and 16 bases lay in between. The CDR3 coding sequence is TGTGCCAGCAGGCGAGAGCAGCTTGGGCAAGAGACCCAGTACTTC. Translated, it gives CASRREQLGQETQYF.

The CDR3 spells CASSLGAGTGGYEQYF. The CDR3 bases are TGTGCCAGCAGCTTAGGTGCCGGGACAGGGGGCTACGAGCAGTACTTC. The chain is built from TRBV7-2 and TRBJ2-7; 11 bases are a match to TRBD1. The CDR3 is 16 residues long. V lost 1 base to trimming and J lost 3 bases; unmatched junction nucleotides: 5. Germline V CDR1 and CDR2: SGHTA, FQGNSA.

The CDR3 bases are TGTGCCAGCAGCTGGGGGGCTAGCGGTACTTACGAGCAGTACTTC. This sequence encodes CASSWGASGTYEQYF. V and J are TRBV5-4 and TRBJ2-7, with a possible D match to TRBD2 (7 bases). The CDR3 totals 15 residues. Germline CDR1 reads SGHNT; CDR2 reads YYREEE (reference sequence). V dropped 3 bases and J dropped 4 bases, with 17 bases sitting between them. The full variable domain, completed using reference TRBV5-4 and TRBJ2-7, is ETGVTQSPTHLIKTRGQQVTLRCSSQSGHNTVSWYQQALGQGPQFIFQYYREEENGRGNFPPRFSGLQFPNYSSELNVNALELDDSALYLCASSWGASGTYEQYFGPGTRLTVT.

This chain links TRBV5-1 with TRBJ2-1; D unclear. The CDR3 runs 17 residues. V lost 0 bases to trimming and J lost 0 bases, with 13 bases between them. The germline CDR1 and CDR2 sequences are SGHRS and YFSETQ. In DNA, the CDR3 is TGCGCCAGCAGCTTGGTGTCTGGCGGCAGCTCCTACAATGAGCAGTTCTTC. Translation gives CASSLVSGGSSYNEQFF.

This chain joins TRBV7-9 and TRBJ2-5; D may be TRBD2 (6 bases). V was trimmed by 3 bases and J by 4 bases, leaving 12 bases between them. This CDR3 is 14 amino acids long. The germline CDR1 and CDR2 sequences are SEHNR and FQNEAQ (reference sequence). CDR3 in DNA: TGTGCCAGCAGCTTCCGGGAGTCCCCAGAGACCCAGTACTTC. As protein: CASSFRESPETQYF.

The rearrangement joins TRBV11-2 to TRBJ2-3, with 14 bases fitting TRBD2. There are 16 residues in the CDR3. CDR1 and CDR2 (germline): SGHAT, FQNNGV. J lost 4 bases, V lost 6 bases, and 6 bases had no gene match. The CDR3 is CASSQGLAGGPDTQYF. For the CDR3, the DNA is TGTGCCAGCAGTCAAGGACTAGCGGGAGGCCCAGATACGCAGTATTTT. Complete variable domain (other parts from reference TRBV11-2 and TRBJ2-3): EAGVAQSPRYKIIEKRQSVAFWCNPISGHATLYWYQQILGQGPKLLIQFQNNGVVDDSQLPKDRFSAERLKGVDSTLKIQPAKLEDSAVYLCASSQGLAGGPDTQYFGPGTRLTVL.

The chain is built from TRBV7-2 and TRBJ2-2; possible D gene TRBD2, 6 bases. The germline CDR1 and CDR2 sequences are SGHTA and FQGNSA. Trimming stripped 1 base from V and 5 bases from J, with 14 bases between. The CDR3 runs 16 residues. This CDR3 is CASSLVAAGRTGELFF. In nucleotides, the CDR3 is TGTGCCAGCAGCTTAGTGGCAGCGGGCAGGACCGGGGAGCTGTTTTTT.

This chain connects TRBV9 to TRBJ2-1, with D uncertain. Germline V lookup: CDR1 SGDLS, CDR2 YYNGEE. The ends were cut back, 0 bases at V and 2 bases at J, with 3 bases in the middle. The CDR3 is 13 residues long. The CDR3 loop is CASSVATYNEQFF. The CDR3 coding sequence is TGTGCCAGCAGCGTAGCTACCTACAATGAGCAGTTCTTC.

The chain uses TRBV19 and TRBJ2-7, with D maybe TRBD1 (5 bases). Germline lookup yields CDR1 LNHDA and CDR2 SQIVND (reference sequence). Trimming removed 3 bases at V and 5 bases at J, with 11 bases between. The CDR3 contains 13 residues. CDR3 DNA sequence: TGTGCCAGTAGTATGGGGCAGCGAGACGAGCAGTACTTC. This translates into CASSMGQRDEQYF. Supplemented by reference TRBV19 and TRBJ2-7, the full variable domain reads DGGITQSPKYLFRKEGQNVTLSCEQNLNHDAMYWYRQDPGQGLRLIYYSQIVNDFQKGDIAEGYSVSREKKESFPLTVTSAQKNPTAFYLCASSMGQRDEQYFGPGTRLTVT.

This clone appeared a few times. This same CDR3 is encoded by further DNA sequences in the sample. The rearrangement links TRBV5-1 to TRBJ1-5; D uncertain. Germline V gene sequence: CDR1 SGHRS, CDR2 YFSETQ. CDR3 length: 15 residues. Trimming shortened V by 0 bases and J by 0 bases, and 7 bases separated the two germline ends. CDR3 in DNA: TGCGCCAGCAGCTTGGGTGACCATAGCAATCAGCCCCAGCATTTT. Translation: CASSLGDHSNQPQHF. Full variable domain (remainder filled in from reference TRBV5-1 and TRBJ1-5): KAGVTQTPRYLIKTRGQQVTLSCSPISGHRSVSWYQQTPGQGLQFLFEYFSETQRNKGNFPGRFSGRQFSNSRSEMNVSTLELGDSALYLCASSLGDHSNQPQHFGDGTRLSIL.

A remark on this clone: The sample has other DNA sequences that encode this CDR3 too. V and J are TRBV5-1 and TRBJ2-7; 9 positions agree with TRBD1. The germline V gene encodes CDR1 SGHRS and CDR2 YFSETQ. CDR3 length: 15 residues. The trim removed 0 bases at V and 3 bases at J, leaving 4 bases unmatched. The CDR3 protein is CASSLGGTGNYEQYF. The CDR3 DNA sequence: TGCGCCAGCAGCTTGGGGGGGACAGGGAACTACGAGCAGTACTTC.

The J gene is TRBJ2-2, the V gene TRBV7-3; 9 nucleotides line up with TRBD1. The germline V gene encodes CDR1 SGHTA and CDR2 FQGTGA. CDR3 length equals 16 residues. V trimming: 2 bases; J trimming: 6 bases; junction bases outside the gene matches: 7. The CDR3 nucleotides are TGTGCCAGCAGCTTAGGGGGACAGGGCTCCGCCGGGGAGCTGTTTTTT. Protein sequence: CASSLGGQGSAGELFF.